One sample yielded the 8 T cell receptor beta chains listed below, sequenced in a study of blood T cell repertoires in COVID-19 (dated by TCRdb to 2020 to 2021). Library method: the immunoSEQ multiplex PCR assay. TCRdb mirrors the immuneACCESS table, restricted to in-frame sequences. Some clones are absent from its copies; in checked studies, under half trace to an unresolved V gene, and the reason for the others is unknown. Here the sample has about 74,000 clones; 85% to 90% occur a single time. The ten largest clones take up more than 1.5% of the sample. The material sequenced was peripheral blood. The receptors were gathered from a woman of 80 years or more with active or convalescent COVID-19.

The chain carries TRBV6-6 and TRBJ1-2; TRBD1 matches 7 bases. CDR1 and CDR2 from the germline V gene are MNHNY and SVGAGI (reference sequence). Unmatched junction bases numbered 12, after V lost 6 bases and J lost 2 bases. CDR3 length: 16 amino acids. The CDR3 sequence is CASRYRRQGENYGYTF. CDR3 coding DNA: TGTGCCAGCAGATACCGGAGGCAGGGGGAAAACTATGGCTACACCTTC.

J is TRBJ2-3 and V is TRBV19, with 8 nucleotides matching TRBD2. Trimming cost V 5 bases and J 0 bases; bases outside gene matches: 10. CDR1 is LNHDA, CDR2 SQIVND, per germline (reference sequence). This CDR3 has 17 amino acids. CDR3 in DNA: TGTGCCAGTAGTTCCGGGCTAGCGGGCTTTAGCACAGATACGCAGTATTTT. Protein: CASSSGLAGFSTDTQYF.

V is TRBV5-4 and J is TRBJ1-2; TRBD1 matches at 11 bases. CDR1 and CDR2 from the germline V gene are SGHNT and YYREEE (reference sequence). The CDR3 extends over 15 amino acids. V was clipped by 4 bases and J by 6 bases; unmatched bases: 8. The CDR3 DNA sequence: TGTGCCAGCAGCACCCGGGACAGGGGGATAGATGGCTACACCTTC. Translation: CASSTRDRGIDGYTF.

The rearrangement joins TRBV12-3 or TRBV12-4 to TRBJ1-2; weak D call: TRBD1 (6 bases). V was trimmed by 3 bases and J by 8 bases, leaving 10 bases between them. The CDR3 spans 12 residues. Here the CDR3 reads CASSFGQTGYTF. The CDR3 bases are TGTGCCAGCAGTTTTGGACAGACAGGCTACACCTTC.

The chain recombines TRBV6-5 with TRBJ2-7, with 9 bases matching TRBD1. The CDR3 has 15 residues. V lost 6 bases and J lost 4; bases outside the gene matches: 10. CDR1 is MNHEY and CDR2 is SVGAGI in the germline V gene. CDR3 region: CASRNSGTGYYEQYF. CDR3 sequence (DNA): TGTGCCAGCAGGAACTCCGGGACAGGGTATTACGAGCAGTACTTC.

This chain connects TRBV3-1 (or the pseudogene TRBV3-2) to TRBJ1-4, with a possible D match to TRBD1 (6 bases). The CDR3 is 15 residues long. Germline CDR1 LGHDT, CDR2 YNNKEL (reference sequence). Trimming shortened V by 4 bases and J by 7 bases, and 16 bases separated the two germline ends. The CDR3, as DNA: TGTGCCAGCAGCCGGGTTAGGGGACACAGTGAAAAACTGTTTTTT. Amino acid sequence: CASSRVRGHSEKLFF.

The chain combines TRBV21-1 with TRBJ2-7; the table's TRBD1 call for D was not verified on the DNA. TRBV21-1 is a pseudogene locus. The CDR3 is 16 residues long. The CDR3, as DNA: TGTGCCAGCCCCCTCCCTATGGGCCCGCTTAGTGACCGGCAGTACTTC. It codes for CASPLPMGPLSDRQYF.

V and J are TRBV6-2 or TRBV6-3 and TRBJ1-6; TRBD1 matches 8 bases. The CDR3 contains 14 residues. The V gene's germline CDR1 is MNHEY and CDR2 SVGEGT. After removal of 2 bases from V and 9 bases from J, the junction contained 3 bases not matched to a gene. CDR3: CASSYRQGASPLHF. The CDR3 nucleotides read TGTGCCAGCAGTTACAGGCAGGGGGCTTCACCCCTCCACTTT.